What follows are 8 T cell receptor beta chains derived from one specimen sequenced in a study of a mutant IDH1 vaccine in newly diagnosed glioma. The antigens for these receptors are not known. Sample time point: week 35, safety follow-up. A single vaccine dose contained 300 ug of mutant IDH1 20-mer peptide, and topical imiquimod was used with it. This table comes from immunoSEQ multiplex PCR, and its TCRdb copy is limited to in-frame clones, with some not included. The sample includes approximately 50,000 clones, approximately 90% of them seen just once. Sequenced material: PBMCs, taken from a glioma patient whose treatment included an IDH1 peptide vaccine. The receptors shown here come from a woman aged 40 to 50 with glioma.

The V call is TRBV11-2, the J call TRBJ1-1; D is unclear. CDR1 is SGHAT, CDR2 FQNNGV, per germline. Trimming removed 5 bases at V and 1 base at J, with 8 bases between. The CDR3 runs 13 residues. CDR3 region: CASSTQRNTEAFF. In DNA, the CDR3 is TGTGCCAGCAGCACCCAACGGAACACTGAAGCTTTCTTT.

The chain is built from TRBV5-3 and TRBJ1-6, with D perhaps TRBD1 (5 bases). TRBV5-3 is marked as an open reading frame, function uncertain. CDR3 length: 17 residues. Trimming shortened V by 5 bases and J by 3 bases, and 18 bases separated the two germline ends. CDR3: CARSSFMGTLYNSPLHF. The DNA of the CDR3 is TGTGCCAGAAGTTCCTTTATGGGGACCCTCTATAATTCACCCCTCCACTTT.

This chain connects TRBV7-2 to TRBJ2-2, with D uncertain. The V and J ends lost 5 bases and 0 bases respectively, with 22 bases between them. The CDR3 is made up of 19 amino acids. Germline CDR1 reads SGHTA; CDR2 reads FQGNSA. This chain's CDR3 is CASSRMVARPTTNTGELFF. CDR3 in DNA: TGTGCCAGCAGCCGAATGGTGGCCAGACCTACGACGAACACCGGGGAGCTGTTTTTT.

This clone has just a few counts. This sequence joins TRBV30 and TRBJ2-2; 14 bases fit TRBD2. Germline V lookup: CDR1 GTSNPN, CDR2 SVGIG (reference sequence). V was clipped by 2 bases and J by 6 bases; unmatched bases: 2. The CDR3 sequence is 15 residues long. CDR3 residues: CAWSPTSGRAGELFF. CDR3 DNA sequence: TGTGCCTGGAGTCCGACTAGCGGGAGGGCCGGGGAGCTGTTTTTT.

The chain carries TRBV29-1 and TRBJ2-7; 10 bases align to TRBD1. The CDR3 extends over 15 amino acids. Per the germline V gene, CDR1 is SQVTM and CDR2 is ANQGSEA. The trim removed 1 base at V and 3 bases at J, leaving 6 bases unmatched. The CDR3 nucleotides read TGCAGCGTTGAAGTTACCGGGACAGGGGACTACGAGCAGTACTTC. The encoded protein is CSVEVTGTGDYEQYF.

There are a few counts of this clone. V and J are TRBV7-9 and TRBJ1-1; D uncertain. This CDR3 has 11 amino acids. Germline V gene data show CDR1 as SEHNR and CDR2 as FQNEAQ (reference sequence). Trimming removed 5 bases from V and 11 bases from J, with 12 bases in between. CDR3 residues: CASSKELGAFF. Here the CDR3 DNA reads TGTGCCAGCAGCAAGGAACTTGGGGCTTTCTTT.

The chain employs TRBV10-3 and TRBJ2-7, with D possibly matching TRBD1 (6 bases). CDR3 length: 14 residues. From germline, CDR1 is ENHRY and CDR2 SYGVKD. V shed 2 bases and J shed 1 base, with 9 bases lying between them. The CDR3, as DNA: TGTGCCATCAGTGAGGTCAGGGGTTCCTACGAGCAGTACTTC. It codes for CAISEVRGSYEQYF.

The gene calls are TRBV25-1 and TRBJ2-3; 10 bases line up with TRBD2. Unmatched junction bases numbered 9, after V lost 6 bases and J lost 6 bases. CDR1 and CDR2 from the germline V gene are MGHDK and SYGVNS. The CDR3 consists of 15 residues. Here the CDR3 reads CASSRAGGPWDTQYF. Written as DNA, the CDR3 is TGTGCCAGCAGCAGAGCGGGAGGGCCTTGGGATACGCAGTATTTT.